This entry lists 10 T cell receptor beta chains sequenced from one sample in a study of cytomegalovirus exposure and HLA in healthy donors. The PCR made use of 60 Vbeta and 13 Jbeta primers. Profiled with immunoSEQ multiplex PCR; TCRdb holds only in-frame clones, not every one. The table shows 140,000 or so clones, with about four fifths occurring only once. Sequencing input: PBMCs. Source of these receptors: a woman aged 40-49 years in good health and CMV-seropositive.

This sequence joins TRBV9 and TRBJ2-2; TRBD2 agrees at 7 bases. Germline-derived CDR1 and CDR2 are SGDLS and YYNGEE. J gave up 3 bases and V 0 bases, and 14 bases lay outside the gene matches. The CDR3 totals 19 residues. CDR3 residues: CASSVVPNGASGYTGELFF. DNA for the CDR3: TGTGCCAGCAGCGTAGTCCCCAATGGGGCTAGCGGATACACCGGGGAGCTGTTTTTT.

The rearrangement links TRBV7-9 to TRBJ2-7, with 14 bases fitting TRBD2. Germline CDR1 is SEHNR and CDR2 is FQNEAQ (reference sequence). The CDR3 length is 15 residues. Trimming took 7 bases from V and 5 from J; bases not matched to a gene: 7. CDR3 sequence reads: CASIRLAGGPNEQYF. CDR3 DNA sequence: TGTGCCAGCATCCGACTAGCGGGGGGGCCGAACGAGCAGTACTTC. The whole variable domain, remainder taken from reference TRBV7-9 and TRBJ2-7, is DTGVSQNPRHKITKRGQNVTFRCDPISEHNRLYWYRQTLGQGPEFLTYFQNEAQLEKSRLLSDRFSAERPKGSFSTLEIQRTEQGDSAMYLCASIRLAGGPNEQYFGPGTRLTVT.

The chain uses TRBV9 and TRBJ2-7; 12 positions agree with TRBD2. The V gene end was trimmed by 0 bases and the J gene end by 5 bases; junction bases not matched to a gene: 6. CDR1 and CDR2 (germline): SGDLS, YYNGEE. The CDR3 covers 16 residues. This CDR3 reads CASSVASGGALNEQYF. CDR3 bases: TGTGCCAGCAGCGTAGCTAGCGGGGGGGCCTTGAACGAGCAGTACTTC.

This rearrangement joins TRBV15 to TRBJ2-3; 10 bases line up with TRBD2. V was pared by 0 bases and J by 6 bases, with 9 bases of the junction left unmatched. The germline CDR1 and CDR2 sequences are LNHNV and YYDKDF (reference sequence). The CDR3 length is 17 residues. CDR3 protein: CATSREPAGGPFDTQYF. The CDR3 coding sequence is TGTGCCACCAGCAGAGAACCAGCGGGAGGGCCATTTGATACGCAGTATTTT.

This chain links TRBV7-9 with TRBJ2-5, with 7 bases that match TRBD1. V lost 7 bases to trimming and J lost 2 bases; unmatched junction nucleotides: 13. Germline V gene sequence: CDR1 SEHNR, CDR2 FQNEAQ (reference sequence). CDR3 length: 16 amino acids. Here the CDR3 DNA reads TGTGCCAGCAACCTCGGGAAACAGACAGGGCAAGAGACCCAGTACTTC. Its protein product is CASNLGKQTGQETQYF. Variable domain in full (rest from reference TRBV7-9 and TRBJ2-5): DTGVSQNPRHKITKRGQNVTFRCDPISEHNRLYWYRQTLGQGPEFLTYFQNEAQLEKSRLLSDRFSAERPKGSFSTLEIQRTEQGDSAMYLCASNLGKQTGQETQYFGPGTRLLVL.

This clone was picked up a small number of times. This chain uses TRBV28 with TRBJ2-7, with D perhaps matching TRBD2 (5 bases). This CDR3 comprises 11 residues. Trimming stripped 2 bases from V and 7 bases from J, with 6 bases between. Germline CDR1 reads MDHEN; CDR2 reads SYDVKM. The CDR3 protein is CASSLGGEQYF. The CDR3 DNA is TGTGCCAGCAGTTTAGGCGGGGAGCAGTACTTC.

V usage is TRBV7-9 and J usage is TRBJ1-1; D gene uncertain. Germline-derived CDR1 and CDR2 are SEHNR and FQNEAQ (reference sequence). Trimming pared 1 base from V and 0 bases from J, leaving 6 bases between. The CDR3 is 14 amino acids. CDR3 coding DNA: TGTGCCAGCAGCTTAGGGCGGATGAACACTGAAGCTTTCTTT. Its protein product is CASSLGRMNTEAFF. Full variable domain (outside the CDR3, taken from reference TRBV7-9 and TRBJ1-1): DTGVSQNPRHKITKRGQNVTFRCDPISEHNRLYWYRQTLGQGPEFLTYFQNEAQLEKSRLLSDRFSAERPKGSFSTLEIQRTEQGDSAMYLCASSLGRMNTEAFFGQGTRLTVV.

CDR3 protein: CASSLSWDSGSYEQYF. The CDR3 coding sequence is TGCGCCAGCAGCCTATCTTGGGACAGCGGCTCCTACGAGCAGTACTTC. The rearrangement uses TRBV4-3 and TRBJ2-5; TRBD1 matches 7 bases. The DNA matches TRBJ2-7 better at its end, which makes the J call doubtful. The CDR3 spans 16 residues. CDR1 is LGHNA and CDR2 is YSLEER in the germline V gene.

The chain uses TRBV19 and TRBJ2-1; a weak D match, TRBD1 (5 bases). This CDR3 has 17 amino acids. V dropped 3 bases and J dropped 1 base, with 16 bases sitting between them. Germline-derived CDR1 and CDR2 are LNHDA and SQIVND (reference sequence). The CDR3 region is CASSISGFVDSYNEQFF. For the CDR3, the DNA is TGTGCCAGTAGTATTTCAGGGTTTGTTGATTCCTACAATGAGCAGTTCTTC.

This chain connects TRBV19 to TRBJ1-5, with 8 bases aligning to TRBD1. Trimming removed 5 bases from V and 4 bases from J; junction bases left unmatched: 4. CDR1 and CDR2 from the germline V gene are LNHDA and SQIVND (reference sequence). The length of the CDR3 is 14 residues. Here the CDR3 reads CASSPDRGNQPQHF. CDR3 coding DNA: TGTGCCAGTAGTCCCGACAGGGGTAATCAGCCCCAGCATTTT.